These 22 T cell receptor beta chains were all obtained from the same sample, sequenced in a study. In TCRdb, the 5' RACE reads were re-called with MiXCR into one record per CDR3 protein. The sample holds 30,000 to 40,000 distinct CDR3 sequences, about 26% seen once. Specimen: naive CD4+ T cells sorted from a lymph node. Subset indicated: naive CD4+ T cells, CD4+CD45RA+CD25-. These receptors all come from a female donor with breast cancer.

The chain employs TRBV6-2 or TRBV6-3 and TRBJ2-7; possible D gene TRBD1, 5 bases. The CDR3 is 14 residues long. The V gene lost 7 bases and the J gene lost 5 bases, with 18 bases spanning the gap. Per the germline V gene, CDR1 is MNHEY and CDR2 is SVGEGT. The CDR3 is CASMAAGNVDEQYF. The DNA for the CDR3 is TGTGCCAGCATGGCGGCAGGGAACGTCGACGAGCAGTACTTC.

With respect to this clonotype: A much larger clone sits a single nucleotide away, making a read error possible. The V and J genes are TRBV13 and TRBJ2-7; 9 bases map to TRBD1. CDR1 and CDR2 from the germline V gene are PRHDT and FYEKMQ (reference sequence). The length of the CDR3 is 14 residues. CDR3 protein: CTSSLRDRAYEQYF. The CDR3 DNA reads TGTACCAGCAGTCTCCGGGACAGGGCCTACGAGCAGTACTTC.

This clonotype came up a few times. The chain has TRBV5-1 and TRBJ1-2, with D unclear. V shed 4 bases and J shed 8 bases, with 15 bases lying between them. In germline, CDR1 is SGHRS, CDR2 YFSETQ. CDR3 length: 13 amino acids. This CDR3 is CASSLEEGGGYTF. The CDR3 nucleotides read TGCGCCAGCAGCCTCGAGGAAGGAGGGGGCTACACCTTC. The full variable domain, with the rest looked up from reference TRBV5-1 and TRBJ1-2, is KAGVTQTPRYLIKTRGQQVTLSCSPISGHRSVSWYQQTPGQGLQFLFEYFSETQRNKGNFPGRFSGRQFSNSRSEMNVSTLELGDSALYLCASSLEEGGGYTFGSGTRLTVV.

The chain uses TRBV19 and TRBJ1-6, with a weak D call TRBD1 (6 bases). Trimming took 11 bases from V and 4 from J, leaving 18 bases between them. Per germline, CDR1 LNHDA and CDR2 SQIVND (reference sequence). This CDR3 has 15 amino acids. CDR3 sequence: CAVRVGGQYNSPLHF. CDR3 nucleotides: TGTGCCGTCAGAGTCGGGGGGCAATATAATTCACCCCTCCACTTT.

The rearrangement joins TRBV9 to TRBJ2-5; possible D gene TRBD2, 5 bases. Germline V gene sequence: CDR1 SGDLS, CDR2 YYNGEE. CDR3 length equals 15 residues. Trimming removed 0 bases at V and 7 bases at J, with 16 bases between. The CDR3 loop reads CASSVEAVTGGTQYF. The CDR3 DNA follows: TGTGCCAGCAGCGTAGAAGCGGTGACTGGTGGGACCCAGTACTTC.

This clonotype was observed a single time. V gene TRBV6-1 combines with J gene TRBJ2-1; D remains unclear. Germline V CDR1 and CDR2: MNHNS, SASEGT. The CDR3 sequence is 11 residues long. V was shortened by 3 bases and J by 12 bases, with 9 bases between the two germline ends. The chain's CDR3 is CASSDTVAQFF. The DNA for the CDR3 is TGTGCCAGCAGTGACACTGTAGCGCAGTTCTTC.

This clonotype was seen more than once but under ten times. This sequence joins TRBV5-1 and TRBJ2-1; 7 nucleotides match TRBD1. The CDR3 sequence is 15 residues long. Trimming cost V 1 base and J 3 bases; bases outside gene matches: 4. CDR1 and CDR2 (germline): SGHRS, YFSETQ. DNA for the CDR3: TGCGCCAGCAGCTTGTACAGGGGAAGCTACAATGAGCAGTTCTTC. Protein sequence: CASSLYRGSYNEQFF.

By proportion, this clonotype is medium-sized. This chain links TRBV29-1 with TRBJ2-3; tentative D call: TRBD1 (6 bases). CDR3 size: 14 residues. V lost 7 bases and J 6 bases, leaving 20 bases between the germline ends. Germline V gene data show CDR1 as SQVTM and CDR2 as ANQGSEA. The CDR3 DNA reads TGCAGCGGCCACCGGGCAGGGGTTTCGGATACGCAGTATTTT. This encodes CSGHRAGVSDTQYF.

The CDR3 protein is CASSLLGEAYNEQFF. CDR3 DNA sequence: TGTGCCAGCAGCTTACTGGGAGAAGCGTACAATGAGCAGTTCTTC. The rearrangement uses TRBV7-2 and TRBJ2-1, with D possibly TRBD2 on 5 matching bases. This CDR3 is 15 amino acids long. CDR1 and CDR2 (germline): SGHTA, FQGNSA. V lost 2 bases and J 4 bases, leaving 12 bases between the germline ends.

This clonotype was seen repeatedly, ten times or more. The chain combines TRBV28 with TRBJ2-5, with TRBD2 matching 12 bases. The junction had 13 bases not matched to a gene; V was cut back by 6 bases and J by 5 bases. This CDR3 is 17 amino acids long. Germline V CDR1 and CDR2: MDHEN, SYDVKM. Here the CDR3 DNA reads TGTGCCAGCAGCCACCGGGCTAGCGGGAGGGCTCAGGAGACCCAGTACTTC. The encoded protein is CASSHRASGRAQETQYF.

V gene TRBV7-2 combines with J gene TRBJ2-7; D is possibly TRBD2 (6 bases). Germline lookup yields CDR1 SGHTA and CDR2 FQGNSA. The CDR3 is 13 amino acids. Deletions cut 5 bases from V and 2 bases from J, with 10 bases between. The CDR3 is CASSPGVPYEQYF. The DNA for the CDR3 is TGTGCCAGCAGCCCGGGGGTCCCCTACGAGCAGTACTTC.

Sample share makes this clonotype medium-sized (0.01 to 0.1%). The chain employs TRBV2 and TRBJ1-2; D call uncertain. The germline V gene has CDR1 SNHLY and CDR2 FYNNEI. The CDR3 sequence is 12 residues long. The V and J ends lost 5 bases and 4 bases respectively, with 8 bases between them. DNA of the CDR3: TGTGCCAGCAGTCCAGAGGCCTATGGCTACACCTTC. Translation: CASSPEAYGYTF. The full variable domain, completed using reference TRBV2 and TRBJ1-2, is EPEVTQTPSHQVTQMGQEVILRCVPISNHLYFYWYRQILGQKVEFLVSFYNNEISEKSEIFDDQFSVERPDGSNFTLKIRSTKLEDSAMYFCASSPEAYGYTFGSGTRLTVV.

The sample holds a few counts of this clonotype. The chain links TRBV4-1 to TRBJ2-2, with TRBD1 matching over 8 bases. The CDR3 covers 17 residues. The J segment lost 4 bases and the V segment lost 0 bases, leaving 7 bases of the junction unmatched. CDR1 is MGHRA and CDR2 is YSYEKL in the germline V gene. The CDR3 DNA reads TGCGCCAGCAGCCAAGATCCGGCAGGGGGCCTCACCGGGGAGCTGTTTTTT. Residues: CASSQDPAGGLTGELFF.

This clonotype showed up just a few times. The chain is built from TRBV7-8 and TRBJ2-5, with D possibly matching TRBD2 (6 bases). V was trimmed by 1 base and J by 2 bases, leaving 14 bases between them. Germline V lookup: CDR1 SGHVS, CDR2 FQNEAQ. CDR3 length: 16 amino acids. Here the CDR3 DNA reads TGTGCCAGCAGCTTAGAGGTGGGGGGTGGTCAAGAGACCCAGTACTTC. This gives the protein CASSLEVGGGQETQYF.

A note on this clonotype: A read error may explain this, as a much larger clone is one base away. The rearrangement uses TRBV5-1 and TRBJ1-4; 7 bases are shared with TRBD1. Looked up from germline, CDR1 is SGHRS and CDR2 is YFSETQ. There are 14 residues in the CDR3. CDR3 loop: CTSSSGQTNEKLFF. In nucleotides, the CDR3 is TGCACCAGCAGCTCGGGACAGACGAATGAAAAACTGTTTTTT.

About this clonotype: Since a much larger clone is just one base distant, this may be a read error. The CDR3 region has the DNA TGTGCCAGCAGCCTCGGACAGTCCAATCAGCCCCAGCATTTT. As protein: CASSLGQSNQPQHF. The V and J genes are TRBV12-3 or TRBV12-4 and TRBJ1-5; perhaps TRBD1 as D (6 bases). CDR3 size: 14 residues. V was clipped by 6 bases and J by 3 bases, with 12 bases between them.

The CDR3 DNA sequence: TGTGCCAAAGGGAGTAGACGCAATTCACCCCTCCACTTT. Residues: CAKGSRRNSPLHF. The rearrangement joins TRBV9 to TRBJ1-6; D remains unclear. Trimming cost V 9 bases and J 7 bases, with 14 bases left between them. From germline, CDR1 is SGDLS and CDR2 YYNGEE. The CDR3 contains 13 residues.

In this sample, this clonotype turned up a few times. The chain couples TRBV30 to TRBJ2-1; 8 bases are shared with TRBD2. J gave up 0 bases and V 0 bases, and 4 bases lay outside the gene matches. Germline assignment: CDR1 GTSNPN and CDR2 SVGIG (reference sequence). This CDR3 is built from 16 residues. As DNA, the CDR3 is TGTGCCTGGAGTGTAGCGGGAGCGAACTCCTACAATGAGCAGTTCTTC. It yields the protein CAWSVAGANSYNEQFF.

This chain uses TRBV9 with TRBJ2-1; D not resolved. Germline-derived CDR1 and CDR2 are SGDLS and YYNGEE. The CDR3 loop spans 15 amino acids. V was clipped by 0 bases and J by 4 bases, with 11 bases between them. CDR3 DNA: TGTGCCAGCAGCGTAGAGGTGCAAGCATACAATGAGCAGTTCTTC. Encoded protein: CASSVEVQAYNEQFF.

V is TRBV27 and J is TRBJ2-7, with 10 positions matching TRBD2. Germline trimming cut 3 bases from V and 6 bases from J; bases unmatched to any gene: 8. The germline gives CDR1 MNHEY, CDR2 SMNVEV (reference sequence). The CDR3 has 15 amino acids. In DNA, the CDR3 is TGTGCCAGCAGTTTTGGGCTAGCGGGAGAGAGCGAGCAGTACTTC. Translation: CASSFGLAGESEQYF.

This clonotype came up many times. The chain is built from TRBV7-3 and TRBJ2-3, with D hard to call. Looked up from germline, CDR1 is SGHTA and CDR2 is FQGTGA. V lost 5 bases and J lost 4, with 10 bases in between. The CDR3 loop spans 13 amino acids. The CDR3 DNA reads TGTGCCAGCAGCCCCCGGCTAGCAGATACGCAGTATTTT. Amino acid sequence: CASSPRLADTQYF.

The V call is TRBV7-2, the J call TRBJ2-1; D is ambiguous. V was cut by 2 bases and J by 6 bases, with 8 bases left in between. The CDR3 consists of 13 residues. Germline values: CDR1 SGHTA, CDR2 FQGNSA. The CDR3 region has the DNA TGTGCCAGCAGCTTATCGCGACCCAATGAGCAGTTCTTC. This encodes CASSLSRPNEQFF. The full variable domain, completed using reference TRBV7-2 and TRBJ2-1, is GAGVSQSPSNKVTEKGKDVELRCDPISGHTALYWYRQSLGQGLEFLIYFQGNSAPDKSGLPSDRFSAERTGGSVSTLTIQRTQQEDSAVYLCASSLSRPNEQFFGPGTRLTVL.